This TCR beta chain was recorded in a study of T-cell memory formation after mild COVID-19 (dated by TCRdb to about 2021). Concerning the study at large: Most TCR sequence clusters were specific to one of the two donors. The cohort comprised two young, previously healthy adult volunteers, one female and one male. T-cell clones expanding and contracting after mild COVID-19 in a couple of donors were tracked by longitudinal TCRalpha and TCRbeta repertoire sequencing. Results the study describes overall, beyond this receptor: SARS-CoV-2 specificity was not confirmed for the second-wave clones peaking on day 37. Some responding clones were detected in pre-infection memory, suggesting pre-existing cross-reactive memory T cells joined the SARS-CoV-2 response. Contracting CD4+ clones turned up mainly in the CM and EM memory subsets, whereas EMRA was where CD8+ clones were enriched. Clones that contracted from day 15 to 85 showed balanced CD4/CD8 phenotypes, whereas a second wave of clones that expanded from day 15 to 37 leaned towards CD4+. Only two mild cases were covered in the study, and larger cohorts including severe cases with pre-infection samples were considered necessary.

With regard to this clonotype: It lacks a known antigen. No much larger clone is present one base from it, and per-base qualities are unavailable.

Reading from cysteine to phenylalanine, the CDR3 counts 13 amino acids. The sequence is cut down to CDR3 DNA, 39 bases in frame from base 1. A distance of 8 bases separates the germline ends of V and J, which lose 6 bases and 0 bases respectively. TCRdb lists the instrument as Illumina NovaSeq 6000. TCRalpha and TCRbeta cDNA libraries were built by 5'RACE with constant-segment primers, adding sample barcodes and unique molecular identifiers. Trizol reagent was used to extract RNA from every sample. Amplification of the libraries took two PCR steps, and the second step added a second sample barcode plus Illumina TruSeq adapters. Libraries were sequenced on an Illumina NovaSeq with 2 x 150 bp paired-end reads. From the authors' description of their analysis: Demultiplexing of reads and collapsing into UMI-guided consensus sequences were performed with migec v1.2.7. Using mixcr v2.1.11, the UMI consensuses were aligned to TRA and TRB V and J templates and assembled into clonotypes. Clonotypes were classified as expanded or contracted when called significant by both edgeR and NoisET, with noise models trained on biological replicates. For edgeR calls, the thresholds were a false discovery rate-adjusted p below 0.01 and a log2 fold-change of 1. PCA with hierarchical clustering of max-normalized trajectories of the 1000 most abundant clonotypes was used as exploratory dynamics analysis. Separately sequenced CD4+ and CD8+ repertoires were used to assign a CD4 or CD8 phenotype to each responding clone. TCRdb's own reprocessing of the public reads used fastp at Q25 and MiXCR and kept productive beta chains. Rows are unified per CDR3 protein, each entry keeping the most common DNA and genes. Here the V and J calls rest on TCRdb's processing, not on the authors' analysis. The sample table records about 200,000 distinct CDR3 sequences; approximately 10% of these occur just once. The ten largest account for about 3.8% of the sample.

Ficoll-Paque density gradient centrifugation was the method used to isolate PBMCs. Sequencing was done on a sample of PBMCs or a T cell subset sorted from them (not recorded which). Recombination linked TRBV12-3 or TRBV12-4 to TRBJ2-5; the D gene cannot be resolved reliably. The TCR comes from a man aged 18-30 years who had mild COVID-19 (a few samples of this study predate the infection). The sample titles of this study are shuffled in the database, so cell type and time point are left out; the donor was told from shared clones. Read as DNA, the sequence is TGTGCCAGCAGGCCCAGAGACCAAGAGACCCAGTACTTC. Translation gives CASRPRDQETQYF.